These 4 T cell receptor beta chains share one sample of origin, sequenced in a study of technical replicates of blood from a few donors. Generated by immunoSEQ multiplex PCR, the TCRdb table keeps only in-frame clones and is missing some. Here the sample spans around 68,000 clones, around 97% being singletons. Material: T cells isolated from PBMCs. The source is a human donor in good health.

The rearrangement joins TRBV5-1 to TRBJ2-2; 11 nucleotides align to TRBD1. This CDR3 has 16 residues. Trimming at V came to 0 bases and at J to 4 bases, leaving 2 bases not matched to a gene. CDR1 and CDR2 from the germline V gene are SGHRS and YFSETQ. CDR3 loop: CASSLAGTGGTGELFF. The DNA for the CDR3 is TGCGCCAGCAGCTTGGCAGGGACAGGGGGCACCGGGGAGCTGTTTTTT.

CDR3 DNA: TGTGCCAGTAGTTTGGACAGGAATGAAAAACTGTTTTTT. It specifies CASSLDRNEKLFF. The chain carries TRBV19 and TRBJ1-4; 7 nucleotides line up with TRBD1. Germline assignment: CDR1 LNHDA and CDR2 SQIVND (reference sequence). With 5 bases clipped from V and 5 bases from J, the junction kept 2 bases outside the gene matches. This CDR3 is 13 amino acids long.

This rearrangement joins TRBV25-1 to TRBJ2-5; D is unclear. The CDR3 loop spans 12 amino acids. Germline assignment: CDR1 MGHDK and CDR2 SYGVNS. V was shortened by 4 bases and J by 6 bases, with 9 bases between the two germline ends. DNA for the CDR3: TGTGCCAGCAGTGGACTTCCCCAGACCCAGTACTTC. Its protein is CASSGLPQTQYF. Looking up the rest from reference TRBV25-1 and TRBJ2-5 gives the full variable domain: EADIYQTPRYLVIGTGKKITLECSQTMGHDKMYWYQQDPGMELHLIHYSYGVNSTEKGDLSSESTVSRIRTEHFPLTLESARPSHTSQYLCASSGLPQTQYFGPGTRLLVL.

The chain combines TRBV4-1 with TRBJ1-4, with D possibly being TRBD1 (5 bases). The germline gives CDR1 MGHRA, CDR2 YSYEKL. The ends were cut back, 4 bases at V and 5 bases at J, with 14 bases in the middle. This CDR3 comprises 15 residues. DNA of the CDR3: TGCGCCAGCAGCCCCGAGGGACTTACGAATGAAAAACTGTTTTTT. Translating it yields CASSPEGLTNEKLFF.